Here is one T cell receptor (beta chain) with its context. This entry belongs to a study of T cells in placental villitis. The libraries were made with immunoSEQ v4. Generated by immunoSEQ multiplex PCR, the TCRdb table keeps only in-frame clones and is missing some. Of under 4,000 clones detected, nearly 80% appear once; the ten largest clones hold 15% to 20%. Germline CDR1 reads SGHTA; CDR2 reads FQGNSA. J lost 8 bases, V lost 4 bases, and 11 bases had no gene match. This CDR3 is 15 amino acids long. Input material: placental tissue containing maternal and fetal cells. The sequence was collected from a human patient with infectious villitis; the placental T cells may come from both mother and fetus. This sequence joins TRBV7-2 and TRBJ2-3; 8 nucleotides align to TRBD2. The CDR3 region is CASSWVLAGKGTQYF. The CDR3 DNA follows: TGTGCCAGCAGCTGGGTGTTAGCGGGGAAGGGTACGCAGTATTTT.